Below are 14 T cell receptor beta chains sequenced from a single sample in a study of technical replicates of blood from a few donors. The assay was immunoSEQ multiplex PCR, and TCRdb's table has in-frame clones only and misses some. This table has tens of thousands of clones, approximately 95% appearing once. Sequenced material: PBMCs. The receptors shown here come from a human donor in good health. Some clones in this sample may be carry-over from other donors' samples.

CDR3: CATSAGQGLGGYTF. The DNA for the CDR3 is TGTGCCACCAGTGCGGGACAGGGGCTGGGTGGCTACACCTTC. The V and J genes are TRBV15 and TRBJ1-2, with 10 nucleotides matching TRBD1. Germline V gene data show CDR1 as LNHNV and CDR2 as YYDKDF (reference sequence). V lost 6 bases, J lost 7 bases, and 8 bases stayed unmatched. The CDR3 consists of 14 residues. The entire variable domain, with the rest obtained from reference TRBV15 and TRBJ1-2, is as follows: DAMVIQNPRYQVTQFGKPVTLSCSQTLNHNVMYWYQQKSSQAPKLLFHYYDKDFNNEADTPDNFQSRRPNTSFCFLDIRSPGLGDTAMYLCATSAGQGLGGYTFGSGTRLTVV.

The CDR3, as DNA: TGTGCCAGCAGTGAAACAGGCCGACCTAGCACAGATACGCAGTATTTT. This gives the protein CASSETGRPSTDTQYF. The gene calls are TRBV2 and TRBJ2-3; D may be TRBD1 (5 bases). This CDR3 comprises 16 residues. The V gene lost 2 bases and the J gene lost 0 bases, with 12 bases spanning the gap. CDR1 and CDR2 (germline): SNHLY, FYNNEI.

This chain links TRBV2 with TRBJ2-2; no clear D. The V end lost 5 bases, the J end lost 0 bases, and 10 bases lay between the germline ends. The CDR3 extends over 15 amino acids. Germline V CDR1 and CDR2: SNHLY, FYNNEI. Here the CDR3 DNA reads TGTGCCAGCAGTTTGGAGAAAGCGAACACCGGGGAGCTGTTTTTT. Translation gives CASSLEKANTGELFF.

The chain combines TRBV12-5 with TRBJ2-5, with TRBD1 matching 9 bases. CDR1 is LGHNT, CDR2 FRNRAP, per germline. This CDR3 comprises 14 residues. V dropped 6 bases and J dropped 4; count of bases not matched to a gene: 6. CDR3 loop: CASGPQGARETQYF. The CDR3 DNA is TGTGCTAGTGGACCACAGGGGGCCAGAGAGACCCAGTACTTC.

J is TRBJ2-7 and V is TRBV7-6; TRBD1 is a possible D gene (6 bases). Germline V CDR1 and CDR2: SGHVS, FNYEAQ. Trimming removed 4 bases from V and 2 bases from J, with 9 bases in between. The length of the CDR3 is 13 residues. DNA of the CDR3: TGTGCCAGCAGCTACGGACAGCCCTACGAGCAGTACTTC. Amino acids: CASSYGQPYEQYF.

Here the CDR3 DNA reads TGTGCCAGCAGTGAAGGTACTTCGGGTGGCTACACCTTC. Protein product: CASSEGTSGGYTF. The chain carries TRBV2 and TRBJ1-2; unclear D gene. V was clipped by 1 base and J by 7 bases, with 10 bases between them. CDR3 length equals 13 residues. Germline V gives CDR1 SNHLY, CDR2 FYNNEI.

The chain couples TRBV2 to TRBJ1-5; 9 bases agree with TRBD1. Germline-derived CDR1 and CDR2 are SNHLY and FYNNEI. Germline trimming cut 5 bases from V and 5 bases from J; bases unmatched to any gene: 7. The CDR3 spans 15 residues. The CDR3 bases are TGTGCCAGCAGTAGACCGGGACAGGGCGATCAGCCCCAGCATTTT. This gives the protein CASSRPGQGDQPQHF.

The chain links TRBV6-5 to TRBJ2-7, with D possibly matching TRBD1 (7 bases). The CDR3 sequence is 14 residues long. Germline CDR1 reads MNHEY; CDR2 reads SVGAGI. V lost 9 bases, J lost 10 bases, and 25 bases lay in between. This CDR3 is CASRRGRGAPSQYF. The CDR3 DNA reads as TGTGCCAGTCGGCGGGGCAGGGGGGCCCCTTCACAGTACTTC.

The J gene is TRBJ2-7, the V gene TRBV5-5, with TRBD1 identical over 8 bases. This CDR3 has 14 amino acids. Germline assignment: CDR1 SGHKS and CDR2 YYEKEE (reference sequence). Unmatched junction bases numbered 5, after V lost 3 bases and J lost 3 bases. The CDR3 loop reads CASSWGTGSYEQYF. CDR3 bases: TGTGCCAGCAGCTGGGGGACAGGCAGCTACGAGCAGTACTTC.

The rearrangement uses TRBV5-1 and TRBJ2-2; perhaps TRBD2 as D (5 bases). The CDR3 extends over 18 amino acids. Germline V gene sequence: CDR1 SGHRS, CDR2 YFSETQ. Trimming removed 4 bases at V and 3 bases at J, with 22 bases between. The CDR3 reads CASSTNVRLAFDTGELFF. For the CDR3, the DNA is TGCGCCAGCAGCACAAACGTACGGCTAGCCTTCGACACCGGGGAGCTGTTTTTT.

The chain recombines TRBV27 with TRBJ2-1, with 9 bases lining up with TRBD1. CDR3 length: 14 residues. With V trimmed by 7 bases and J by 5 bases, 6 bases remained unmatched. Germline assignment: CDR1 MNHEY and CDR2 SMNVEV (reference sequence). This CDR3 is CASNGQGSHNEQFF. The CDR3 DNA follows: TGTGCCAGCAATGGACAGGGGAGTCACAATGAGCAGTTCTTC.

This chain uses TRBV7-2 with TRBJ1-1; D gene ambiguous. The CDR3 runs to 13 residues. The V and J ends lost 3 bases and 1 base respectively, with 6 bases between them. Germline values: CDR1 SGHTA, CDR2 FQGNSA. The CDR3 DNA sequence: TGTGCCAGCAGCTTTTCGGGGAACACTGAAGCTTTCTTT. Amino acid sequence: CASSFSGNTEAFF.

This clone has a single count. The rearrangement links TRBV4-1 to TRBJ2-5; D is possibly TRBD2 (6 bases). Between the trimmed V and J ends, which lost 0 bases and 4 bases, there was a span of 18 bases. This CDR3 comprises 17 residues. Germline CDR1 and CDR2: MGHRA and YSYEKL. DNA of the CDR3: TGCGCCAGCAGCCAAGATTCCACTAGCCGACAGCGAGAGACCCAGTACTTC. Translated, it gives CASSQDSTSRQRETQYF.

The gene calls are TRBV5-1 and TRBJ2-3; D perhaps matches TRBD1 (6 bases). V was trimmed by 3 bases and J by 1 base, leaving 18 bases between them. Germline V lookup: CDR1 SGHRS, CDR2 YFSETQ. The CDR3 totals 17 residues. CDR3 protein: CASSSATGVLGTDTQYF. The CDR3 coding sequence is TGCGCCAGCAGCTCCGCGACAGGTGTATTAGGCACAGATACGCAGTATTTT. The complete variable domain, with remaining parts taken from reference TRBV5-1 and TRBJ2-3, reads KAGVTQTPRYLIKTRGQQVTLSCSPISGHRSVSWYQQTPGQGLQFLFEYFSETQRNKGNFPGRFSGRQFSNSRSEMNVSTLELGDSALYLCASSSATGVLGTDTQYFGPGTRLTVL.